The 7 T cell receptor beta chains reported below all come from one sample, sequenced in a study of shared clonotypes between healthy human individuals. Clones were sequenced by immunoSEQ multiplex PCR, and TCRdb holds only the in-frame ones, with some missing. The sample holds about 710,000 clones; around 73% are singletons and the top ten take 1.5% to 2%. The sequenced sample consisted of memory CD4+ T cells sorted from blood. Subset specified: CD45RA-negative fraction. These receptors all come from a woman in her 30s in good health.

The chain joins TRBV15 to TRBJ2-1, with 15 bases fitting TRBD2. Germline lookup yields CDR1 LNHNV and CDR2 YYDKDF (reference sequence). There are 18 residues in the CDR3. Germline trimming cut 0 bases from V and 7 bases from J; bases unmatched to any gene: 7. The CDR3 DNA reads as TGTGCCACCAGCAGAGACATCGGACTAGCGGGAGGGGGAAATGAGCAGTTCTTC. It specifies CATSRDIGLAGGGNEQFF.

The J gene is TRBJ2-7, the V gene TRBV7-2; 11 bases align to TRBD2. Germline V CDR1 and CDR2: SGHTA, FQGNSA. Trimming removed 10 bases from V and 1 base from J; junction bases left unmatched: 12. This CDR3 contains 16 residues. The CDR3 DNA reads TGTGCCACCAGGCCTCCGGGACTAGCGGTATCCTACGAGCAGTACTTC. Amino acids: CATRPPGLAVSYEQYF.

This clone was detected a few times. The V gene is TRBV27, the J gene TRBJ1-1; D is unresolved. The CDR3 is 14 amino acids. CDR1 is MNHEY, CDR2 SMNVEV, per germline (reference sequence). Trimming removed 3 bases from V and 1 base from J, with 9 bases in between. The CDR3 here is CASSFVGWNTEAFF. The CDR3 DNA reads TGTGCCAGCAGTTTTGTGGGCTGGAACACTGAAGCTTTCTTT.

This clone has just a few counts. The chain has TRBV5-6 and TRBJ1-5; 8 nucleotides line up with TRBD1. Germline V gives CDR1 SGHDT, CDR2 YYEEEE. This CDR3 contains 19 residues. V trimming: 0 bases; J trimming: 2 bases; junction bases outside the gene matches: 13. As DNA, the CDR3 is TGTGCCAGCAGCTTGGCAACCTGGACAGGGCCAAGTGGCAATCAGCCCCAGCATTTT. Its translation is CASSLATWTGPSGNQPQHF.

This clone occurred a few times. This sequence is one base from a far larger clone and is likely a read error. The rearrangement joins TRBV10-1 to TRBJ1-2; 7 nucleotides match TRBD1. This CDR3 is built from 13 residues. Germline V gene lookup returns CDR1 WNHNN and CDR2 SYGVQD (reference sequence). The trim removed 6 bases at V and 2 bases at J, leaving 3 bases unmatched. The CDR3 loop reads CASSPDRNYGYTF. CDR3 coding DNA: TGCGCCAGCAGCCCGGACAGGAACTATGGCTACACCTTC.

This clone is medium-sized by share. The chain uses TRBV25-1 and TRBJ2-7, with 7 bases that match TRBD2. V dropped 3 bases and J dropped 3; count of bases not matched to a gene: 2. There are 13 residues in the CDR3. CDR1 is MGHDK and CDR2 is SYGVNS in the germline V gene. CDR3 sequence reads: CASSEGGGYEQYF. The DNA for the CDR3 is TGTGCCAGCAGTGAGGGCGGGGGCTACGAGCAGTACTTC.

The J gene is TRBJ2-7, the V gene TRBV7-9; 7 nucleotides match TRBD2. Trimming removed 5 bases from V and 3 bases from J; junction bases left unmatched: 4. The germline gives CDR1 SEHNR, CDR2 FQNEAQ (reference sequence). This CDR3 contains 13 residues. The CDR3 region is CASSQRDRYEQYF. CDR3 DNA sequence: TGTGCCAGCAGCCAGCGGGACCGCTACGAGCAGTACTTC. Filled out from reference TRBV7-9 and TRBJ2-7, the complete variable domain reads DTGVSQNPRHKITKRGQNVTFRCDPISEHNRLYWYRQTLGQGPEFLTYFQNEAQLEKSRLLSDRFSAERPKGSFSTLEIQRTEQGDSAMYLCASSQRDRYEQYFGPGTRLTVT.